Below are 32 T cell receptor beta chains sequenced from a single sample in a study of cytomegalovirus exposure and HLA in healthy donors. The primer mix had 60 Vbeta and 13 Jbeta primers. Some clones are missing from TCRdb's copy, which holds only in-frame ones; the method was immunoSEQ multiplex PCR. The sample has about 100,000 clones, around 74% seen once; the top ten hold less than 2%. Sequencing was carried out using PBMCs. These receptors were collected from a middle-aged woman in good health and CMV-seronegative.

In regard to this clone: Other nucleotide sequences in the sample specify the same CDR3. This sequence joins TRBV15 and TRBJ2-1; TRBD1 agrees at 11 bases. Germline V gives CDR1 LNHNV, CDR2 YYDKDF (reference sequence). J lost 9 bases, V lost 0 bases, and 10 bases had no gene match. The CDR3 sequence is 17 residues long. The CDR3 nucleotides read TGTGCCACCAGCAGAGATCTAGGGACAGGGGGGTTCGGTGAGCAGTTCTTC. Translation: CATSRDLGTGGFGEQFF.

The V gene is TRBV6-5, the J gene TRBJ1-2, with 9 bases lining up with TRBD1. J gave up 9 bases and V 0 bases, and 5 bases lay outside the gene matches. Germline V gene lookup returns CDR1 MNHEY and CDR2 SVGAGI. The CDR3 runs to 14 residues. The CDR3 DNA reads TGTGCCAGCAGTTACTCTACAGGGGGCCGTCGCTACACCTTC. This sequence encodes CASSYSTGGRRYTF.

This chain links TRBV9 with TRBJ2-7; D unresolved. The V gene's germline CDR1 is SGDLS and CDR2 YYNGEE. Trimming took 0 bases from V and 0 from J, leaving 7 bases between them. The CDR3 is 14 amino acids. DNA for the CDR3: TGTGCCAGCAGCGTAGCACAGAGCTCCTACGAGCAGTACTTC. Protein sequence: CASSVAQSSYEQYF.

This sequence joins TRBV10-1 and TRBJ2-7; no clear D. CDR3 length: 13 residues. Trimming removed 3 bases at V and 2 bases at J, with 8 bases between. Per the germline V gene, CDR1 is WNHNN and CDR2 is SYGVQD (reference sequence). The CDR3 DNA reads TGCGCCAGCAGTGATAGCCACACCTACGAGCAGTACTTC. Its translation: CASSDSHTYEQYF.

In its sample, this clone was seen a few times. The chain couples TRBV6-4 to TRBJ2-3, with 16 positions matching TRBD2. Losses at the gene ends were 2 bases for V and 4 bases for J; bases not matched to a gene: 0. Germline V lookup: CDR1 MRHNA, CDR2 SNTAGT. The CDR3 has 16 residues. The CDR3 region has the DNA TGTGCCAGCAGTGACGGGACTAGCGGGGGGGCAGATACGCAGTATTTT. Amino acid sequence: CASSDGTSGGADTQYF.

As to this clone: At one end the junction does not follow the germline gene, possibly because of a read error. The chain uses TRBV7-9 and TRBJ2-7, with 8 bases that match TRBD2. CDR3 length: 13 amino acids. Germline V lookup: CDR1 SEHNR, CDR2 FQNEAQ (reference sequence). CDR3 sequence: CSSSWPGGNEQYF. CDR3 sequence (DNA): TGTTCCAGCAGCTGGCCGGGGGGGAACGAGCAGTACTTC.

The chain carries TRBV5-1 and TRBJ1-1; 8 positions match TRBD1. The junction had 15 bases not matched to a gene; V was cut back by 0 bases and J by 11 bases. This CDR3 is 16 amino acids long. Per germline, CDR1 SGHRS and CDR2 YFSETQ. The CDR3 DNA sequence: TGCGCCAGCAGCTTGGCCGTGGGACAGGAGGTGCCTCGGGCTTTCTTT. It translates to CASSLAVGQEVPRAFF.

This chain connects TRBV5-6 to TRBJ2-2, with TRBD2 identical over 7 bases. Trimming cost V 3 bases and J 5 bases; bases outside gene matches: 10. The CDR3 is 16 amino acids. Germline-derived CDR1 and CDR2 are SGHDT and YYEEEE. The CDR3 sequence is CASSSSMTSRTGELFF. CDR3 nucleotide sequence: TGTGCCAGCAGCTCGTCAATGACTAGCAGGACCGGGGAGCTGTTTTTT.

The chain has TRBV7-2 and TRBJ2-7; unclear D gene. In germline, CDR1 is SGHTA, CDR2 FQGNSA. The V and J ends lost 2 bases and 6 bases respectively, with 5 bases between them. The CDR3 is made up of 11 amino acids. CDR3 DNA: TGTGCCAGCAGCTTATCGGGCGAGCAGTACTTC. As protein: CASSLSGEQYF.

CDR3 sequence reads: CASSESSGRQETQYF. The CDR3 coding sequence is TGTGCCAGCAGTGAGTCTAGCGGGAGACAAGAGACCCAGTACTTC. The rearrangement joins TRBV25-1 to TRBJ2-5; 10 bases agree with TRBD2. The CDR3 length is 15 residues. Germline values: CDR1 MGHDK, CDR2 SYGVNS. V gave up 3 bases and J gave up 2 bases; unmatched junction bases: 3.

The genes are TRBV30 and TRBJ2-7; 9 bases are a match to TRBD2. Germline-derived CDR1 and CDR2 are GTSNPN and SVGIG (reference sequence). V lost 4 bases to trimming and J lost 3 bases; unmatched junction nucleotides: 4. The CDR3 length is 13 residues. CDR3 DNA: TGTGCCTGGATTGAGACTAGCGGCTACGAGCAGTACTTC. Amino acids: CAWIETSGYEQYF.

This CDR3 is CASSQDLLAPLTGYF. Written as DNA, the CDR3 is TGTGCCAGCAGCCAAGATCTACTAGCTCCCCTCACGGGGTATTTT. This rearrangement joins TRBV4-2 to TRBJ2-3; D may be TRBD2 (6 bases). Germline-derived CDR1 and CDR2 are LGHNA and YNFKEQ. The germline V and J ends were trimmed by 0 bases and 14 bases, with 21 bases remaining between them. The CDR3 runs 15 residues.

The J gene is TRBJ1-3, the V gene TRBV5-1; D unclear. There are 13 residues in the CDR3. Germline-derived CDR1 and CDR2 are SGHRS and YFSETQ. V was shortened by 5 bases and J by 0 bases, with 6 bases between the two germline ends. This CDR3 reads CASRSGSGNTIYF. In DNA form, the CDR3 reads TGCGCCAGCAGGTCGGGCTCTGGAAACACCATATATTTT.

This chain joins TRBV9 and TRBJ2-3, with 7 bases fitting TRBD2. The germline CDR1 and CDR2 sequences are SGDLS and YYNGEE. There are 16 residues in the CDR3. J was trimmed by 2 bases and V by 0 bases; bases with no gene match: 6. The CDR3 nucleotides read TGTGCCAGCAGCGTAGGGGGCGGGAGCCACACAGATACGCAGTATTTT. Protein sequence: CASSVGGGSHTDTQYF.

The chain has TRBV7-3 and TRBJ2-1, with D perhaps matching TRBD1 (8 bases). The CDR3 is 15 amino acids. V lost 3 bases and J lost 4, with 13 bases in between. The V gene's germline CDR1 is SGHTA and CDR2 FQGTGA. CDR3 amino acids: CASSFDRGGYNEQFF. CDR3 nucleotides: TGTGCCAGCAGCTTCGACAGGGGAGGGTACAATGAGCAGTTCTTC.

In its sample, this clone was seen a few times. The CDR3 sequence: CASSAGTSNEQFF. As DNA, the CDR3 is TGTGCCAGTAGCGCCGGGACTAGTAATGAGCAGTTCTTC. The rearrangement uses TRBV19 and TRBJ2-1, with TRBD2 identical over 8 bases. Germline V gene sequence: CDR1 LNHDA, CDR2 SQIVND (reference sequence). With 6 bases clipped from V and 7 bases from J, the junction kept 5 bases outside the gene matches. This CDR3 contains 13 residues.

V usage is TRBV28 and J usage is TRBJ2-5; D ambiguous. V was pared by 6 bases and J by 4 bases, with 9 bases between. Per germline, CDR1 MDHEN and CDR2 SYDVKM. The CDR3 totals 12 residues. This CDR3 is CASRTAGETQYF. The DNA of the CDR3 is TGTGCCAGCAGAACTGCAGGAGAGACCCAGTACTTC.

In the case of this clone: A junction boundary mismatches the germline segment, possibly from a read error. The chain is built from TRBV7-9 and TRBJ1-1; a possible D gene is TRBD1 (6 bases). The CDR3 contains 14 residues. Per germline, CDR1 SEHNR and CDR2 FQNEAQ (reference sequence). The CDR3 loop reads CSSSLPQGRAEAFF. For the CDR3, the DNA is TGTTCCAGCAGCTTACCACAGGGAAGAGCTGAAGCTTTCTTT.

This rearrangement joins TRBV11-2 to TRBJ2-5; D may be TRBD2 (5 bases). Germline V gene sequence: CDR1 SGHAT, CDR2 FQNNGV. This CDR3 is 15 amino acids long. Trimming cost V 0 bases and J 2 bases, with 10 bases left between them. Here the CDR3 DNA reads TGTGCCAGCAGCTTAGATCTGAGGGCTCAAGAGACCCAGTACTTC. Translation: CASSLDLRAQETQYF.

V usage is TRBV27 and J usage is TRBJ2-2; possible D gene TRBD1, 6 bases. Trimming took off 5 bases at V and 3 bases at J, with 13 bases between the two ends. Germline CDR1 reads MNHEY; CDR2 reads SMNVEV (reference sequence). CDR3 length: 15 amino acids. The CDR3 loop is CASSVYGQYTGELFF. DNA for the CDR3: TGTGCCAGCAGTGTATACGGACAGTACACCGGGGAGCTGTTTTTT.

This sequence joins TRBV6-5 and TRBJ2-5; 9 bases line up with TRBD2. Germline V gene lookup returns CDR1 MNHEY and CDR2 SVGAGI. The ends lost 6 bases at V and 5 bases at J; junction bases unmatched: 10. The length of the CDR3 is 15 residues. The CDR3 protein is CASRHAGGPGETQYF. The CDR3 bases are TGTGCCAGCAGACATGCGGGAGGGCCTGGGGAGACCCAGTACTTC.

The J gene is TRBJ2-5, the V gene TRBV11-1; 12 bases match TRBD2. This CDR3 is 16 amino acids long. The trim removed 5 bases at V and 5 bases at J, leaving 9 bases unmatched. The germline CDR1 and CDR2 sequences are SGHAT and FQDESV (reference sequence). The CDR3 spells CASSPSSGRAGETQYF. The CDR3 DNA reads TGTGCCAGCAGCCCCTCTAGCGGGAGGGCCGGGGAGACCCAGTACTTC.

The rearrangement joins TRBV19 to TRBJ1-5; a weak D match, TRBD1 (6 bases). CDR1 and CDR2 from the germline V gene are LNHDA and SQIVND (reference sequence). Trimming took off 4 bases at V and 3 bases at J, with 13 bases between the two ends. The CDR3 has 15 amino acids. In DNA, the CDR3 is TGTGCCAGTAGTAAATCCCGACAGGTCAATCAGCCCCAGCATTTT. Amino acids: CASSKSRQVNQPQHF.

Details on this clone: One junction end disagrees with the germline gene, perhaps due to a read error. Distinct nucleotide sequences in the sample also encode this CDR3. The CDR3 coding sequence is TGTGCCAGCAGCCCACTAGGTTCCCATAATTCCCCCCTCCACTTT. As protein: CASSPLGSHNSPLHF. The V and J genes are TRBV5-5 and TRBJ1-6; D gene uncertain. The CDR3 runs to 15 residues. Germline loops: CDR1 SGHKS, CDR2 YYEKEE (reference sequence). The whole variable domain, remainder taken from reference TRBV5-5 and TRBJ1-6, is DAGVTQSPTHLIKTRGQQVTLRCSPISGHKSVSWYQQVLGQGPQFIFQYYEKEERGRGNFPDRFSARQFPNYSSELNVNALLLGDSALYLCASSPLGSHNSPLHFGNGTRLTVT.

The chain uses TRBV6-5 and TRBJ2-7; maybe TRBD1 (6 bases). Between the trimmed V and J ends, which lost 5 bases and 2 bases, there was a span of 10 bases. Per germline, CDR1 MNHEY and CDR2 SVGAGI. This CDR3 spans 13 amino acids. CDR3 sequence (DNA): TGTGCCAGCAGTCGGACAGTTCCCTACGAGCAGTACTTC. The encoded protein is CASSRTVPYEQYF.

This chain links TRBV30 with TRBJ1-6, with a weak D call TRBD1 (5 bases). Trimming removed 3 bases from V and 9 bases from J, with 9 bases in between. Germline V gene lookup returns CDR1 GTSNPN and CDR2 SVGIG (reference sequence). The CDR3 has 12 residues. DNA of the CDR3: TGTGCCTGGAGCCCTCAGGGTTCACCCCTCCACTTT. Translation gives CAWSPQGSPLHF.

The CDR3 region is CASSLLGGTDTQYF. DNA of the CDR3: TGTGCCAGCAGCTTACTCGGGGGCACAGATACGCAGTATTTT. The rearrangement links TRBV7-3 to TRBJ2-3, with TRBD2 as a possible D gene (5 bases). CDR1 is SGHTA, CDR2 FQGTGA, per germline. This CDR3 has 14 amino acids. V was cut by 2 bases and J by 1 base, with 7 bases left in between. The full variable domain, its missing parts supplied by reference TRBV7-3 and TRBJ2-3, is GAGVSQTPSNKVTEKGKYVELRCDPISGHTALYWYRQSLGQGPEFLIYFQGTGAADDSGLPNDRFFAVRPEGSVSTLKIQRTERGDSAVYLCASSLLGGTDTQYFGPGTRLTVL.

The CDR3 sequence: CASSLWPGEAFF. The CDR3 coding sequence is TGTGCCAGCAGCTTATGGCCAGGTGAAGCTTTCTTT. This chain links TRBV7-2 with TRBJ1-1; D remains unclear. Germline V gene data show CDR1 as SGHTA and CDR2 as FQGNSA. The CDR3 is 12 residues long. Trimming took 2 bases from V and 7 from J, leaving 8 bases between them.

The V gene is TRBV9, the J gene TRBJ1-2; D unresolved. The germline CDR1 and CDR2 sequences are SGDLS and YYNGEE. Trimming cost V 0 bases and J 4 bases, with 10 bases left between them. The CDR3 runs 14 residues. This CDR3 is CASSVGQAPYGYTF. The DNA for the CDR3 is TGTGCCAGCAGCGTAGGGCAGGCCCCCTATGGCTACACCTTC.

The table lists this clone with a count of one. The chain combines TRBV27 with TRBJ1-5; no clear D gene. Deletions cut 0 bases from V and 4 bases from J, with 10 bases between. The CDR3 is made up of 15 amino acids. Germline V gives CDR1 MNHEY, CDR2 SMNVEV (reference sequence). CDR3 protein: CASSLSGRYNQPQHF. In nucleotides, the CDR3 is TGTGCCAGCAGTTTATCTGGCAGATATAATCAGCCCCAGCATTTT.

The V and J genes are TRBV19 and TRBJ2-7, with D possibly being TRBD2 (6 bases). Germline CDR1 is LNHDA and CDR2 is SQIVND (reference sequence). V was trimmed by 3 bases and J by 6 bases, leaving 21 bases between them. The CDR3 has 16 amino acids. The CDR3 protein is CASSISAGLPSGEQYF. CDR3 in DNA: TGTGCCAGTAGTATCTCGGCGGGACTGCCCTCAGGCGAGCAGTACTTC. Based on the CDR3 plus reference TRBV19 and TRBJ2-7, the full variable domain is DGGITQSPKYLFRKEGQNVTLSCEQNLNHDAMYWYRQDPGQGLRLIYYSQIVNDFQKGDIAEGYSVSREKKESFPLTVTSAQKNPTAFYLCASSISAGLPSGEQYFGPGTRLTVT.

CDR3 in DNA: TGTGCGAGTCAAACGGCAGGGAACACCGGGGAGCTGTTTTTT. Its translation: CASQTAGNTGELFF. The chain joins TRBV19 to TRBJ2-2, with D unresolved. The CDR3 covers 14 residues. Germline loops: CDR1 LNHDA, CDR2 SQIVND (reference sequence).